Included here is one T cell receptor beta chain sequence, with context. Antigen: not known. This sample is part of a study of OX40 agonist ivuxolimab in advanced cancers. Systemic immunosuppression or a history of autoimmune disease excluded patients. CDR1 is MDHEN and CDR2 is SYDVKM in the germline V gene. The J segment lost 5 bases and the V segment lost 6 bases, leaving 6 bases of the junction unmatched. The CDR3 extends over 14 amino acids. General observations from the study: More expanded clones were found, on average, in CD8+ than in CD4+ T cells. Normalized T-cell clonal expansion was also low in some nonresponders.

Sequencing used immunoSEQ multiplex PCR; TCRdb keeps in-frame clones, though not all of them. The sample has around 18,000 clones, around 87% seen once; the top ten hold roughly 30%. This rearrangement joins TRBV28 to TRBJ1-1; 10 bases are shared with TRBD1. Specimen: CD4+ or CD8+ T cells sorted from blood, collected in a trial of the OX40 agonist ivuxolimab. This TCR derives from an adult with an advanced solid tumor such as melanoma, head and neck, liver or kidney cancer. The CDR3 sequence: CASSQGQGSTEAFF. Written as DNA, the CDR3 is TGTGCCAGCAGCCAGGGACAGGGGAGTACTGAAGCTTTCTTT.